This note documents a single T cell receptor beta chain sequence. The data are from a study of blood T cell repertoires in COVID-19. Looking at the study overall: COVID-19 samples collected from the United States, Italy and Spain covered acute and convalescent phases.

In the study's own analysis: Reference gene primer amplification gave nucleated cell count estimates. Assay used: immunoSEQ multiplex PCR; TCRdb lists only in-frame clones, some missing. That table supplies the V and J calls and clone size; D and trimming were determined from the DNA. Of some 170,000 clones listed, 82% are singletons. In germline, CDR1 is LNHDA, CDR2 SQIVND (reference sequence). Trimming took off 6 bases at V and 1 base at J, with 12 bases between the two ends. The CDR3 has 14 amino acids. The receptor was isolated from a woman aged 70 to 79 with acute or convalescent COVID-19. This rearrangement joins TRBV19 to TRBJ1-2, with a tentative D call TRBD1 (5 bases). What was sequenced was peripheral blood. The CDR3 bases are TGTGCCAGTAGAATGGGGCACAGTAACTATGGCTACACCTTC. Translating it yields CASRMGHSNYGYTF.